The 13 T cell receptor beta chains reported below all come from one sample, sequenced in a study of cytomegalovirus exposure and HLA in healthy donors. PCR amplification relied on 60 Vbeta primers (plus 13 Jbeta primers). Generated by immunoSEQ multiplex PCR, the TCRdb table keeps only in-frame clones and is missing some. The sample holds approximately 220,000 clones; over 60% are singletons and the top ten take approximately 0.6%. The sample consisted of PBMCs. These receptors all stem from a man between 18 and 29 years old in good health and CMV-seronegative.

J is TRBJ1-5 and V is TRBV30; no reliable D call. Trimming pared 0 bases from V and 7 bases from J, leaving 10 bases between. This CDR3 is 13 amino acids long. Germline values: CDR1 GTSNPN, CDR2 SVGIG (reference sequence). CDR3 sequence (DNA): TGTGCCTGGAGTGTAAGCCTCGGGCAGCCCCAGCATTTT. Its translation: CAWSVSLGQPQHF. Based on the CDR3 plus reference TRBV30 and TRBJ1-5, the full variable domain is SQTIHQWPATLVQPVGSPLSLECTVEGTSNPNLYWYRQAAGRGLQLLFYSVGIGQISSEVPQNLSASRPQDRQFILSSKKLLLSDSGFYLCAWSVSLGQPQHFGDGTRLSIL.

V is TRBV6-1 and J is TRBJ2-5, with unresolved D. CDR1 and CDR2 from the germline V gene are MNHNS and SASEGT. The CDR3 has 11 residues. The germline V and J ends were trimmed by 5 bases and 4 bases, with 5 bases remaining between them. The CDR3 is CASSYGETQYF. The CDR3 coding sequence is TGTGCCAGCAGTTACGGAGAGACCCAGTACTTC.

This chain links TRBV5-1 with TRBJ2-7, with 7 nucleotides matching TRBD1. The CDR3 is 14 residues long. The V segment lost 0 bases and the J segment 5 bases; nucleotides outside the gene matches: 5. CDR1 and CDR2 from the germline V gene are SGHRS and YFSETQ. CDR3 nucleotides: TGCGCCAGCAGCTTGGGACAGGGATCCCACGAGCAGTACTTC. Its protein is CASSLGQGSHEQYF.

This clone was detected once. This chain connects TRBV30 to TRBJ2-5; 9 nucleotides align to TRBD1. The J call may be mistaken, given a closer DNA end match to TRBJ2-7. The CDR3 has 15 residues. Germline V CDR1 and CDR2: GTSNPN, SVGIG (reference sequence). CDR3 nucleotides: TGTGCCTGGAGTTCCGGGACAGGGTTTGGATACGAGCAGTACTTC. Amino acids: CAWSSGTGFGYEQYF.

V usage is TRBV30 and J usage is TRBJ1-4, with a tentative D call TRBD1 (5 bases). Looked up from germline, CDR1 is GTSNPN and CDR2 is SVGIG (reference sequence). The CDR3 has 14 amino acids. V lost 2 bases and J lost 4, with 11 bases in between. CDR3 coding DNA: TGTGCCTGGAGTCAACAGGTCTTTAATGAAAAACTGTTTTTT. Amino acid sequence: CAWSQQVFNEKLFF.

The V gene is TRBV6-4, the J gene TRBJ2-1, with TRBD2 identical over 8 bases. Losses at the gene ends were 2 bases for V and 9 bases for J; bases not matched to a gene: 9. The CDR3 has 15 amino acids. Germline V gene data show CDR1 as MRHNA and CDR2 as SNTAGT. CDR3 loop: CASSDGPAGDGEQFF. The CDR3 nucleotides are TGTGCCAGCAGTGACGGGCCAGCGGGAGATGGTGAGCAGTTCTTC.

V is TRBV19 and J is TRBJ2-7, with TRBD1 matching over 11 bases. The J segment lost 6 bases and the V segment lost 4 bases, leaving 8 bases of the junction unmatched. Germline values: CDR1 LNHDA, CDR2 SQIVND (reference sequence). CDR3 size: 15 residues. DNA for the CDR3: TGTGCCAGTAGTAGACCGGACAGGGGGCCCAGCGAGCAGTACTTC. Amino acids: CASSRPDRGPSEQYF.

This chain connects TRBV5-1 to TRBJ2-1, with D possibly being TRBD2 (6 bases). The CDR3 extends over 15 amino acids. Trimming removed 3 bases from V and 4 bases from J, with 14 bases in between. Germline-derived CDR1 and CDR2 are SGHRS and YFSETQ. As DNA, the CDR3 is TGCGCCAGCAGCTCCGGGAGTCTTGATTACAATGAGCAGTTCTTC. Its translation is CASSSGSLDYNEQFF. Full variable domain (rest looked up from reference TRBV5-1 and TRBJ2-1): KAGVTQTPRYLIKTRGQQVTLSCSPISGHRSVSWYQQTPGQGLQFLFEYFSETQRNKGNFPGRFSGRQFSNSRSEMNVSTLELGDSALYLCASSSGSLDYNEQFFGPGTRLTVL.

CDR3 residues: CASNSLMNTEAFF. The CDR3 nucleotides are TGTGCCAGCAATAGCCTAATGAACACTGAAGCTTTCTTT. The V and J genes are TRBV6-1 and TRBJ1-1; D not resolved. The length of the CDR3 is 13 residues. Between the trimmed V and J ends, which lost 7 bases and 0 bases, there was a span of 9 bases. CDR1 and CDR2 from the germline V gene are MNHNS and SASEGT.

The chain carries TRBV2 and TRBJ1-2; D is unclear. The germline V gene encodes CDR1 SNHLY and CDR2 FYNNEI. The CDR3 runs to 13 residues. Trimming shortened V by 6 bases and J by 7 bases, and 15 bases separated the two germline ends. In DNA form, the CDR3 reads TGTGCCAGCAGGGGTCGGGTAATCTCTGGCTACACCTTC. Amino acids: CASRGRVISGYTF.

This rearrangement joins TRBV14 to TRBJ2-1, with TRBD2 matching over 8 bases. The CDR3 spans 14 residues. With V trimmed by 1 base and J by 9 bases, 5 bases remained unmatched. Germline CDR1 and CDR2: SGHDN and FVKESK. The DNA of the CDR3 is TGTGCCAGCAGCCAAGCGGGAGGGGGAGGTGAGCAGTTCTTC. The encoded protein is CASSQAGGGGEQFF.

This rearrangement joins TRBV29-1 to TRBJ2-7; 10 bases align to TRBD1. This CDR3 has 15 amino acids. In germline, CDR1 is SQVTM, CDR2 ANQGSEA. The trim removed 6 bases at V and 1 base at J, leaving 9 bases unmatched. The CDR3 DNA is TGCAGCGTCGAACGACCGGGACAGGGGTCCTACGAGCAGTACTTC. It codes for CSVERPGQGSYEQYF.

The chain uses TRBV2 and TRBJ1-1; 8 bases match TRBD1. The ends lost 3 bases at V and 3 bases at J; junction bases unmatched: 6. The CDR3 contains 15 residues. Germline lookup yields CDR1 SNHLY and CDR2 FYNNEI. Written as DNA, the CDR3 is TGTGCCAGCAGTGAGAACAGGGGGAGGGACACTGAAGCTTTCTTT. Its translation: CASSENRGRDTEAFF.